This TCR beta chain was identified in a study of blood T cell repertoires in COVID-19. Overall study context: Sites in the United States, Italy and Spain provided acute and convalescent COVID-19 samples. Sources were T cells, B-cell-depleted T cells, or PBMCs; the material itself was cDNA or gDNA.

Enrollment of patients from Seattle took place during active infection, with longitudinal follow-up. In the original processing: Estimated nucleated cell counts came from reference gene primer amplification. Using immunoSEQ multiplex PCR, the repertoire was profiled, and TCRdb retains in-frame clones only, with some absent. V and J calls and clone size follow that table, whereas D and trimming were derived from the DNA. This table holds around 300,000 clones, around 88% found once. The source material was peripheral blood. This clonotype was sampled from a woman aged 25-40 years with COVID-19, enrolled during active disease.

This chain's CDR3 is CASSPQGALRNTEAFF. Here the CDR3 DNA reads TGTGCCAGCTCACCACAGGGGGCGCTTCGAAACACTGAAGCTTTCTTT. The genes are TRBV18 and TRBJ1-1, with 7 bases matching TRBD1. This CDR3 region has 16 residues. The ends lost 1 base at V and 2 bases at J; junction bases unmatched: 7. From germline, CDR1 is KGHSH and CDR2 LQKENI.